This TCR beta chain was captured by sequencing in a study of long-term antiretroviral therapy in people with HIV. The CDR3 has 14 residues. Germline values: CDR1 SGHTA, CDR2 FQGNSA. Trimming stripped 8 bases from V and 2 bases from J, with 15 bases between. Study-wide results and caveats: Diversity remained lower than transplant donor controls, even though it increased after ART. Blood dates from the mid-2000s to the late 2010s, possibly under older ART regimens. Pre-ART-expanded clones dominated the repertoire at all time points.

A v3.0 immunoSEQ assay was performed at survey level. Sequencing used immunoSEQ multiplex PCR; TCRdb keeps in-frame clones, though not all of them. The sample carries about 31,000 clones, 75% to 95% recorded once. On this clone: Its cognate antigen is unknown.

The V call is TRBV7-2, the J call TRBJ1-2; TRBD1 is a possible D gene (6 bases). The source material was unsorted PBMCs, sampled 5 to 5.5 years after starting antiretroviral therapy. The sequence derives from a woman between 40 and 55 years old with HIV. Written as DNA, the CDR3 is TGTGCCAGCTCCTACGGGGGCGCGAACTATGGCTACACCTTC. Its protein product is CASSYGGANYGYTF.